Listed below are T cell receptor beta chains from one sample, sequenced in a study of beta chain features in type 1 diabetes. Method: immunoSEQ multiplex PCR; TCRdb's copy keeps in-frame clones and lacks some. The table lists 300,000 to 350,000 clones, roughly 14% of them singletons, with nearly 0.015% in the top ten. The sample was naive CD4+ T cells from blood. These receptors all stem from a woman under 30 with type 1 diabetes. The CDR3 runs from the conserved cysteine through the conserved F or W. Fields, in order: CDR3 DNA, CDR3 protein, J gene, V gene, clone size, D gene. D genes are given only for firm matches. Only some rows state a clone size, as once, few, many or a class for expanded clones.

cdr3_nt: TGTGCCAGCAGCGTAGGGGGCCCGTCCTACAATGAGCAGTTCTTC; cdr3_aa: CASSVGGPSYNEQFF; j_call: TRBJ2-1; v_call: TRBV9; clone_size: -; d_call: -
cdr3_nt: TGTGCCAGCTTAGGAGCCACTGAAGCTTTCTTT; cdr3_aa: CASLGATEAFF; j_call: TRBJ1-1; v_call: TRBV11-2; clone_size: -; d_call: -
cdr3_nt: TGTGCTAGTGGTTTGAGCCGACAGGGCCCCAGCTCTGGGGCCAACGTCCTGACTTTC; cdr3_aa: CASGLSRQGPSSGANVLTF; j_call: TRBJ2-6; v_call: TRBV12-5; clone_size: -; d_call: TRBD1
cdr3_nt: TGTGCCAGCAGCCCGGGACTAGCGCTTGAGCAGTTCTTC; cdr3_aa: CASSPGLALEQFF; j_call: TRBJ2-1; v_call: TRBV28; clone_size: -; d_call: TRBD2
cdr3_nt: TGTGCCAGCAGCTTAGGACTAAACAATGAGCAGTTCTTC; cdr3_aa: CASSLGLNNEQFF; j_call: TRBJ2-1; v_call: TRBV7-2; clone_size: -; d_call: -
cdr3_nt: TGTGCCAGCAGTTGGGGACTAGCGGGAATCACCGGGGAGCTGTTTTTT; cdr3_aa: CASSWGLAGITGELFF; j_call: TRBJ2-2; v_call: TRBV6-5; clone_size: few; d_call: TRBD2
cdr3_nt: TGTGCCAGCAGCGGGGAAGGGGTTTCTGGGGCCAACGTCCTGACTTTC; cdr3_aa: CASSGEGVSGANVLTF; j_call: TRBJ2-6; v_call: TRBV14; clone_size: -; d_call: -
cdr3_nt: TGTGCCAGCAGTGCTGGAGCGGGAGGAGGTGAGCAGTTCTTC; cdr3_aa: CASSAGAGGGEQFF; j_call: TRBJ2-1; v_call: TRBV11-2; clone_size: once; d_call: TRBD2
cdr3_nt: TGTGCCAGCAGCGGGATCACTAACTATGGCTACACCTTC; cdr3_aa: CASSGITNYGYTF; j_call: TRBJ1-2; v_call: TRBV25-1; clone_size: few; d_call: -
cdr3_nt: TGTGCCAGCAGCTTATACGAGAGCACTGAAGCTTTCTTT; cdr3_aa: CASSLYESTEAFF; j_call: TRBJ1-1; v_call: TRBV7-9; clone_size: -; d_call: -
cdr3_nt: TGTGCCAGCAGCTTCAACCAGGGGTCGGGTGGCTACACCTTC; cdr3_aa: CASSFNQGSGGYTF; j_call: TRBJ1-2; v_call: TRBV11-2; clone_size: few; d_call: -
cdr3_nt: TGTGCCAGCTCACCAGAGGTGGGAGCTCGAGAGACCCAGTACTTC; cdr3_aa: CASSPEVGARETQYF; j_call: TRBJ2-5; v_call: TRBV18; clone_size: -; d_call: -
cdr3_nt: TGTGCCAGCAGCTCCGAGTACTGGCTAACAGGGGGCAGTGAGCAGTTCTTC; cdr3_aa: CASSSEYWLTGGSEQFF; j_call: TRBJ2-1; v_call: TRBV5-4; clone_size: -; d_call: TRBD1
cdr3_nt: TGTGCCTGGAGTACCGGACAGGTTAAGAACACTGAAGCTTTCTTT; cdr3_aa: CAWSTGQVKNTEAFF; j_call: TRBJ1-1; v_call: TRBV30; clone_size: few; d_call: TRBD1
cdr3_nt: TGTGCCAGCAGCCTTCGGGGGGACAGGATGAACACTGAAGCTTTCTTT; cdr3_aa: CASSLRGDRMNTEAFF; j_call: TRBJ1-1; v_call: TRBV9; clone_size: -; d_call: TRBD1
cdr3_nt: TGCGCCAGCAGCTTGGGGGTAGCGGGAGGGACCTACAATGAGCAGTTCTTC; cdr3_aa: CASSLGVAGGTYNEQFF; j_call: TRBJ2-1; v_call: TRBV5-1; clone_size: -; d_call: TRBD2
cdr3_nt: TGCGCCAGCAGCCAAGACAGACCAGGGGCTGGTGGCTACACCTTC; cdr3_aa: CASSQDRPGAGGYTF; j_call: TRBJ1-2; v_call: TRBV4-1; clone_size: few; d_call: -
cdr3_nt: TGTGCCAGCAGGAAGGGGGTACGGACTGAAGCTTTCTTT; cdr3_aa: CASRKGVRTEAFF; j_call: TRBJ1-1; v_call: TRBV7-9; clone_size: -; d_call: -
cdr3_nt: TGTGCCAGCAGCTTATTTACCGGGAACTATGGCTACACCTTC; cdr3_aa: CASSLFTGNYGYTF; j_call: TRBJ1-2; v_call: TRBV7-2; clone_size: few; d_call: -
cdr3_nt: TGTGCCAGCAGTTCCCCCGGGGGGCTAAAACAGCCCCAGCATTTT; cdr3_aa: CASSSPGGLKQPQHF; j_call: TRBJ1-5; v_call: TRBV28; clone_size: -; d_call: -
cdr3_nt: TGTGCCAGCAGCCCCCGGGGGATTGGGGTATACGAGCAGTACTTC; cdr3_aa: CASSPRGIGVYEQYF; j_call: TRBJ2-7; v_call: TRBV7-9; clone_size: -; d_call: -
cdr3_nt: TGCGCCAGCAGCTTTTCGGCGGGAGGGAGTTACGAGCAGTACTTC; cdr3_aa: CASSFSAGGSYEQYF; j_call: TRBJ2-7; v_call: TRBV5-1; clone_size: -; d_call: TRBD2
cdr3_nt: TGTGCCTGGAGTGCAGGGGTGGGGAAGCCCCAGCATTTT; cdr3_aa: CAWSAGVGKPQHF; j_call: TRBJ1-5; v_call: TRBV30; clone_size: -; d_call: -
cdr3_nt: TGTGCCAGTAGTCATCGGACTAGCGTGGATGAGCAGTTCTTC; cdr3_aa: CASSHRTSVDEQFF; j_call: TRBJ2-1; v_call: TRBV19; clone_size: few; d_call: TRBD2
cdr3_nt: TGCGCCAGCAGCTTTGCCCTTATGACTAGCACAGATACGCAGTATTTT; cdr3_aa: CASSFALMTSTDTQYF; j_call: TRBJ2-3; v_call: TRBV5-1; clone_size: -; d_call: -
cdr3_nt: TGTGCCAGCAGTTACTCCCCTGGGCTCTATGGCTACACCTTC; cdr3_aa: CASSYSPGLYGYTF; j_call: TRBJ1-2; v_call: TRBV6-5; clone_size: -; d_call: -
cdr3_nt: TGTGCCAGCAGCTTAGCCATCAATGAGCAGTTCTTC; cdr3_aa: CASSLAINEQFF; j_call: TRBJ2-1; v_call: TRBV11-2; clone_size: -; d_call: -
cdr3_nt: TGTGCCACCAGCAGAGATACAACGAACACCGGGGAGCTGTTTTTT; cdr3_aa: CATSRDTTNTGELFF; j_call: TRBJ2-2; v_call: TRBV15; clone_size: -; d_call: -
cdr3_nt: TGCGCCAGCAGCCGAACGGGATTAGGTGACACTGAAGCTTTCTTT; cdr3_aa: CASSRTGLGDTEAFF; j_call: TRBJ1-1; v_call: TRBV5-1; clone_size: few; d_call: -
cdr3_nt: TGTGCCAGCGCGAGCGGGAGAGGAGCCTACAATGAGCAGTTCTTC; cdr3_aa: CASASGRGAYNEQFF; j_call: TRBJ2-1; v_call: TRBV18; clone_size: few; d_call: TRBD2
cdr3_nt: TGTGCCAGCACCCTGACAGGGTACTACGAGCAGTACTTC; cdr3_aa: CASTLTGYYEQYF; j_call: TRBJ2-7; v_call: TRBV28; clone_size: -; d_call: TRBD1
cdr3_nt: TGTGCCAGCAGCTCGTCCCAGGGGGCTGATGAAAAACTGTTTTTT; cdr3_aa: CASSSSQGADEKLFF; j_call: TRBJ1-4; v_call: TRBV7-9; clone_size: -; d_call: TRBD1
cdr3_nt: TGTGCCAGCTCACTTACAGCAGGACATTTCTATGGCTACACCTTC; cdr3_aa: CASSLTAGHFYGYTF; j_call: TRBJ1-2; v_call: TRBV18; clone_size: -; d_call: -
cdr3_nt: TGTGCCAGCAGACTCCGGACAGGCGGAAACATTCAGTACTTC; cdr3_aa: CASRLRTGGNIQYF; j_call: TRBJ2-4; v_call: TRBV5-6; clone_size: few; d_call: TRBD1
cdr3_nt: TGTGCCAGCAGTTTCCCTAGCGGGCCCTACGAGCAGTACTTC; cdr3_aa: CASSFPSGPYEQYF; j_call: TRBJ2-7; v_call: TRBV28; clone_size: few; d_call: TRBD2
cdr3_nt: TGTGCCAGCAGCTTGGGGGCGAGATGGGGGCGAAGCTCCTACGAGCAGTACTTC; cdr3_aa: CASSLGARWGRSSYEQYF; j_call: TRBJ2-7; v_call: TRBV5-4; clone_size: -; d_call: -
cdr3_nt: TGTGCCAGCAGCTTGGCCACTTCCCAGGGGATCGGTGAAAAACTGTTTTTT; cdr3_aa: CASSLATSQGIGEKLFF; j_call: TRBJ1-4; v_call: TRBV5-4; clone_size: few; d_call: -
cdr3_nt: TGTGCCAGCAGGACAGGGCGCACAGATACGCAGTATTTT; cdr3_aa: CASRTGRTDTQYF; j_call: TRBJ2-3; v_call: TRBV5-4; clone_size: -; d_call: TRBD1
cdr3_nt: TGTGCCAGCAAGGTTGCGGGAGCTGAGTTCTTC; cdr3_aa: CASKVAGAEFF; j_call: TRBJ2-1; v_call: TRBV2; clone_size: once; d_call: TRBD2
cdr3_nt: TGCGCCAGCAGCTCTAGCGGGAGTGTCACCGGGGAGCTGTTTTTT; cdr3_aa: CASSSSGSVTGELFF; j_call: TRBJ2-2; v_call: TRBV5-1; clone_size: few; d_call: TRBD2
cdr3_nt: TGTGCCAGCAGCCCGGGACTAGCTGGGAATGAGCAGTTCTTC; cdr3_aa: CASSPGLAGNEQFF; j_call: TRBJ2-1; v_call: TRBV7-9; clone_size: -; d_call: TRBD2
cdr3_nt: TGTGCCAGCAGCCCCAGGAACACCTACAATGAGCAGTTCTTC; cdr3_aa: CASSPRNTYNEQFF; j_call: TRBJ2-1; v_call: TRBV7-3; clone_size: -; d_call: -
cdr3_nt: TGTGCCAGCAGCTTGGGAGGGAGGGCCTGGTTCTTC; cdr3_aa: CASSLGGRAWFF; j_call: TRBJ2-1; v_call: TRBV5-8; clone_size: -; d_call: TRBD2
cdr3_nt: TGTGCCTGGACTCTCGGGATCCAAGAGACCCAGTACTTC; cdr3_aa: CAWTLGIQETQYF; j_call: TRBJ2-5; v_call: TRBV30; clone_size: few; d_call: -
cdr3_nt: TGTGCCAGCAGTTTAAAACAGCCTAAAGCTGGCGAGCAGTACTTC; cdr3_aa: CASSLKQPKAGEQYF; j_call: TRBJ2-7; v_call: TRBV27; clone_size: few; d_call: -
cdr3_nt: TGTGCCAGCTCACCAGCAGACACCCAGCCCCAGCATTTT; cdr3_aa: CASSPADTQPQHF; j_call: TRBJ1-5; v_call: TRBV18; clone_size: few; d_call: -
cdr3_nt: TGTGCCAGCAGTTTTATCAGGGCCGCATCAAACACTGAAGCTTTCTTT; cdr3_aa: CASSFIRAASNTEAFF; j_call: TRBJ1-1; v_call: TRBV28; clone_size: -; d_call: -
cdr3_nt: TGTGCCAGCAGCTTACTAGCGGGGGGTTCAGATACGCAGTATTTT; cdr3_aa: CASSLLAGGSDTQYF; j_call: TRBJ2-3; v_call: TRBV13; clone_size: few; d_call: TRBD2
cdr3_nt: TGTGCCAGCAGTTACTCGGTGGCCGTCAATGAGCAGTTCTTC; cdr3_aa: CASSYSVAVNEQFF; j_call: TRBJ2-1; v_call: TRBV6-5; clone_size: -; d_call: -
cdr3_nt: TGTGCCAGCAGCAGTCCCGGGACTAGAGAGTTCTTC; cdr3_aa: CASSSPGTREFF; j_call: TRBJ2-1; v_call: TRBV7-9; clone_size: -; d_call: TRBD2
cdr3_nt: TGCGCCAGCAGCTTGACCTACAGGGGGCCTCAAGAGACCCAGTACTTC; cdr3_aa: CASSLTYRGPQETQYF; j_call: TRBJ2-5; v_call: TRBV5-1; clone_size: few; d_call: TRBD1
cdr3_nt: TGTGCCAGCGCTCCGGGACTAGAAGCCTACGAGCAGTACTTC; cdr3_aa: CASAPGLEAYEQYF; j_call: TRBJ2-7; v_call: TRBV19; clone_size: few; d_call: TRBD2
cdr3_nt: TGTGCCAGCAGTTTAGTGGGAGCGGCTAACACCTTC; cdr3_aa: CASSLVGAANTF; j_call: TRBJ1-2; v_call: TRBV28; clone_size: -; d_call: -